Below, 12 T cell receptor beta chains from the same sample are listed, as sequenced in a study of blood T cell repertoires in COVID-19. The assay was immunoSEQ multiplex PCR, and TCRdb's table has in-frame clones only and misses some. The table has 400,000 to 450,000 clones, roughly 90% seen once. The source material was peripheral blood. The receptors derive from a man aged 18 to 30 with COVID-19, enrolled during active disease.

In DNA, the CDR3 is TGCGCCAGCAGCTTGGGCCCCCGAGGACAAGGAATCTCTGGAAACACCATATATTTT. Encoded protein: CASSLGPRGQGISGNTIYF. The V and J genes are TRBV5-1 and TRBJ1-3; D perhaps matches TRBD1 (5 bases). This CDR3 has 19 amino acids. The V end lost 0 bases, the J end lost 0 bases, and 19 bases lay between the germline ends. Germline values: CDR1 SGHRS, CDR2 YFSETQ.

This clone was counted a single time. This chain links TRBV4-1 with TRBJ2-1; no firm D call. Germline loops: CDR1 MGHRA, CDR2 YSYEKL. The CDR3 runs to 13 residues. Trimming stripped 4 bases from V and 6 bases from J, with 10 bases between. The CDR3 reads CASSLTHSNEQFF. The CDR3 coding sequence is TGCGCCAGCAGCCTCACTCATAGCAATGAGCAGTTCTTC.

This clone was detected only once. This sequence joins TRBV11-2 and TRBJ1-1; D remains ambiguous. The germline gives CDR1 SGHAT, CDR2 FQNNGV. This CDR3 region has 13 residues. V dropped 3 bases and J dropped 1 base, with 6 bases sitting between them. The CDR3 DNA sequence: TGTGCCAGCAGCTTGGGCCCGAACACTGAAGCTTTCTTT. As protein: CASSLGPNTEAFF.

The CDR3 DNA is TGTGCCAGCAGCCAAGATCGGCGGATCAGATCACTGTACTTC. Translating gives CASSQDRRIRSLYF. This chain links TRBV3-1 (or the pseudogene TRBV3-2) with TRBJ2-7; D unresolved. This CDR3 spans 14 amino acids. Trimming took 0 bases from V and 12 from J, leaving 18 bases between them. The germline V gene encodes CDR1 LGHDT and CDR2 YNNKEL (reference sequence).

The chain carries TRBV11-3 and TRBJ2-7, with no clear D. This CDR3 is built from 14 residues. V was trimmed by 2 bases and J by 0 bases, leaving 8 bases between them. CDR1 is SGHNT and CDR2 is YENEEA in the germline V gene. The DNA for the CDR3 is TGTGCCAGCAGCTTAACGGAGAGCTCCTACGAGCAGTACTTC. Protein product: CASSLTESSYEQYF.

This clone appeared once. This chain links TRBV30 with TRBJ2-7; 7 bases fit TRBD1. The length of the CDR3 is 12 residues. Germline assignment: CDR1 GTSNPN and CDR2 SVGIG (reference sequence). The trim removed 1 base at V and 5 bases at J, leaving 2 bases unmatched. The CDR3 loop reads CAWSETGHEQYF. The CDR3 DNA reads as TGTGCCTGGAGTGAGACAGGGCACGAGCAGTACTTC. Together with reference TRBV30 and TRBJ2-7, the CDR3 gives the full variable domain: SQTIHQWPATLVQPVGSPLSLECTVEGTSNPNLYWYRQAAGRGLQLLFYSVGIGQISSEVPQNLSASRPQDRQFILSSKKLLLSDSGFYLCAWSETGHEQYFGPGTRLTVT.

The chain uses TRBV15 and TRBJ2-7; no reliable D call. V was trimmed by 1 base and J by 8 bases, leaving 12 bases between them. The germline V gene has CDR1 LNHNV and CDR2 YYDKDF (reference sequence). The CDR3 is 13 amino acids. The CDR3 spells CATSRVGVQKQYF. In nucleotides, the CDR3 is TGTGCCACCAGCAGAGTGGGCGTCCAGAAGCAGTACTTC. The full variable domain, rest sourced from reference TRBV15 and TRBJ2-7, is DAMVIQNPRYQVTQFGKPVTLSCSQTLNHNVMYWYQQKSSQAPKLLFHYYDKDFNNEADTPDNFQSRRPNTSFCFLDIRSPGLGDTAMYLCATSRVGVQKQYFGPGTRLTVT.

The CDR3 nucleotides are TGCGCCAGCAGCTCCGGGACTAGCGGCACAGATACGCAGTATTTT. Its protein is CASSSGTSGTDTQYF. The genes are TRBV5-1 and TRBJ2-3, with 10 bases identical to TRBD2. The CDR3 runs to 15 residues. Germline lookup yields CDR1 SGHRS and CDR2 YFSETQ. V lost 3 bases to trimming and J lost 1 base; unmatched junction nucleotides: 2. Variable domain in full (rest from reference TRBV5-1 and TRBJ2-3): KAGVTQTPRYLIKTRGQQVTLSCSPISGHRSVSWYQQTPGQGLQFLFEYFSETQRNKGNFPGRFSGRQFSNSRSEMNVSTLELGDSALYLCASSSGTSGTDTQYFGPGTRLTVL.

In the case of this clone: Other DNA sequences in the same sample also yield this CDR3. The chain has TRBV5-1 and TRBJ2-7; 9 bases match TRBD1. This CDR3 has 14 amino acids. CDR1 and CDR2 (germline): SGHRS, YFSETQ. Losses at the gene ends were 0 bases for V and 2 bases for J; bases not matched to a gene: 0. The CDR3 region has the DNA TGCGCCAGCAGCTTGGGACAGGGGGCCTACGAGCAGTACTTC. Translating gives CASSLGQGAYEQYF. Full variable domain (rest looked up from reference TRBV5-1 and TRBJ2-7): KAGVTQTPRYLIKTRGQQVTLSCSPISGHRSVSWYQQTPGQGLQFLFEYFSETQRNKGNFPGRFSGRQFSNSRSEMNVSTLELGDSALYLCASSLGQGAYEQYFGPGTRLTVT.

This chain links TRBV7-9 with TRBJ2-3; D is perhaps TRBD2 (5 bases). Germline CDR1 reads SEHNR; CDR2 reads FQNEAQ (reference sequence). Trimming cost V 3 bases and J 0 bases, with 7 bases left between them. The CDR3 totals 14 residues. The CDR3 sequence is CASSFGESTDTQYF. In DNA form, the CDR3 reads TGTGCCAGCAGCTTCGGGGAGAGCACAGATACGCAGTATTTT.

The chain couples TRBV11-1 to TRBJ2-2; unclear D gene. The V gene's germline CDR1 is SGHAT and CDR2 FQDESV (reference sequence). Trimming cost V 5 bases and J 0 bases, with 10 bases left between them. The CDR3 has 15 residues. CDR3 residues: CASSPIRSNTGELFF. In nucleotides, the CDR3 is TGTGCCAGCAGCCCTATCCGGTCGAACACCGGGGAGCTGTTTTTT.

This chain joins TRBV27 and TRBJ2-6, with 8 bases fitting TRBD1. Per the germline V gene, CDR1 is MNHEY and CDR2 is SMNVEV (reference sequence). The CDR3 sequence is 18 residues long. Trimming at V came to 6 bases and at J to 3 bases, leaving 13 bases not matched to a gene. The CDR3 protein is CASRPARGQIFGANVLTF. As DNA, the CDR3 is TGTGCCAGCAGGCCCGCCAGGGGGCAGATATTTGGGGCCAACGTCCTGACTTTC.